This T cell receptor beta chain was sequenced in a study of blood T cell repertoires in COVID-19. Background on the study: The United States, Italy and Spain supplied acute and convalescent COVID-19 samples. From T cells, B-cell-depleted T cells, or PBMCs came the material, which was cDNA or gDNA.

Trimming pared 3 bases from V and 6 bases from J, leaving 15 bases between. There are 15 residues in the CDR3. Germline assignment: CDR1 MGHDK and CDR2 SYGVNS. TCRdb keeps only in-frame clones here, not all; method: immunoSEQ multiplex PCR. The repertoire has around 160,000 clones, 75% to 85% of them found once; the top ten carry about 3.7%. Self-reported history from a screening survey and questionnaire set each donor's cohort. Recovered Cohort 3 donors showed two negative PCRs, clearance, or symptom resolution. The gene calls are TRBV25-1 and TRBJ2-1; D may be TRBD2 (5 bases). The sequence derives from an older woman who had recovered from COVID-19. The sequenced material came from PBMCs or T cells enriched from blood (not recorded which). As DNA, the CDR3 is TGTGCCAGCAGTGATCCATCCCGCCTAGCCAATGAGCAGTTCTTC. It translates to CASSDPSRLANEQFF.